This TCR beta chain is drawn from a study of blood T cells in healthy people across ages. This clonotype was observed a handful of times. A second PCR of 7 to 11 cycles used a sample-barcoded 5' primer and a J-beta primer mix. TCRdb ran MiXCR on the 5' RACE reads and lists one entry per CDR3 protein. The sample includes some 760,000 distinct CDR3 sequences, 25% seen only once; the top ten take 8% to 10%. CDR1 and CDR2 from the germline V gene are SQVTM and ANQGSEA. Between the trimmed V and J ends, which lost 1 base and 4 bases, there was a span of 22 bases. The CDR3 is 17 residues long. These same records also appear under a second study, on T cells of mothers and their children.

Input material: blood. The source is a boy aged 10-17 years in good health. The V gene is TRBV29-1, the J gene TRBJ1-2, with D perhaps matching TRBD1 (5 bases). This CDR3 is CSVEAVSPRQTSYGYTF. Written as DNA, the CDR3 is TGCAGCGTTGAAGCCGTATCTCCCCGACAGACCTCCTATGGCTACACCTTC.